The 18 T cell receptor beta chains below come from one sample, sequenced in a study of shared T cell receptors in the human thymus. TCRdb keeps only in-frame clones here, not all; method: immunoSEQ multiplex PCR. The data contain 500,000 to 850,000 clones, approximately 89% of them singletons. These data also featured in a second study, about human thymus T cells.

Material: thymocytes. The receptors come from a boy in the first two years of life with a congenital heart defect.

V usage is TRBV6-6 and J usage is TRBJ2-1, with D perhaps TRBD1 (6 bases). This CDR3 has 14 residues. Germline-derived CDR1 and CDR2 are MNHNY and SVGAGI (reference sequence). The ends were cut back, 2 bases at V and 4 bases at J, with 9 bases in the middle. The CDR3 bases are TGTGCCAGCAGTTACAGGACAGCTTACAATGAGCAGTTCTTC. Residues: CASSYRTAYNEQFF.

The chain links TRBV5-5 to TRBJ2-7; D possibly corresponds to TRBD2 (6 bases). The V gene's germline CDR1 is SGHKS and CDR2 YYEKEE (reference sequence). The V end lost 0 bases, the J end lost 7 bases, and 23 bases lay between the germline ends. This CDR3 region has 17 residues. The CDR3 loop reads CASSLDGFAGHLWEQYF. The CDR3 DNA sequence: TGTGCCAGCAGCTTGGATGGTTTCGCGGGGCACCTCTGGGAGCAGTACTTC.

The J gene is TRBJ2-7, the V gene TRBV5-4; 8 bases are a match to TRBD1. This CDR3 is 16 amino acids long. CDR1 and CDR2 (germline): SGHNT, YYREEE (reference sequence). After removal of 4 bases from V and 3 bases from J, the junction contained 12 bases not matched to a gene. The CDR3 DNA reads TGTGCCAGCAGCCATACCATACAGGGGGAGGACTACGAGCAGTACTTC. Protein product: CASSHTIQGEDYEQYF.

The rearrangement links TRBV9 to TRBJ2-7; TRBD2 matches 15 bases. This CDR3 is built from 16 residues. J lost 2 bases, V lost 4 bases, and 4 bases had no gene match. Germline V lookup: CDR1 SGDLS, CDR2 YYNGEE. The CDR3 protein is CASSNWTSGRAYEQYF. The CDR3 bases are TGTGCCAGCAGCAACTGGACTAGCGGGAGGGCCTACGAGCAGTACTTC.

This CDR3 reads CASSLGKGAGYEQYF. CDR3 DNA sequence: TGTGCCAGCAGCCTTGGTAAGGGGGCTGGCTACGAGCAGTACTTC. This chain joins TRBV7-6 and TRBJ2-7; 7 bases map to TRBD1. Germline values: CDR1 SGHVS, CDR2 FNYEAQ. Trimming cost V 5 bases and J 3 bases; bases outside gene matches: 10. The CDR3 spans 15 residues.

This clone came up once. This chain links TRBV4-2 with TRBJ2-7; maybe TRBD1 (6 bases). Germline CDR1 and CDR2: LGHNA and YNFKEQ. There are 17 residues in the CDR3. V was cut by 3 bases and J by 3 bases, with 21 bases left in between. As DNA, the CDR3 is TGTGCCAGCAGCCACAAATACCCTACAGGGAACGACTACGAGCAGTACTTC. Translated, it gives CASSHKYPTGNDYEQYF.

The chain couples TRBV6-5 to TRBJ2-1; 10 bases fit TRBD1. The CDR3 has 16 amino acids. CDR1 is MNHEY and CDR2 is SVGAGI in the germline V gene. V lost 4 bases to trimming and J lost 4 bases; unmatched junction nucleotides: 7. The CDR3 coding sequence is TGTGCCAGCAGTTTCCAGGGACAGGGGAGGTACAATGAGCAGTTCTTC. It translates to CASSFQGQGRYNEQFF.

The V and J genes are TRBV20-1 and TRBJ2-7, with D maybe TRBD2 (5 bases). The CDR3 has 11 residues. Germline values: CDR1 DFQATT, CDR2 SNEGSKA (reference sequence). Trimming shortened V by 3 bases and J by 6 bases, and 9 bases separated the two germline ends. The DNA for the CDR3 is TGCAGTGCTAGGACGGGAATCGAGCAGTACTTC. Encoded protein: CSARTGIEQYF.

The V gene is TRBV5-1, the J gene TRBJ2-7, with a weak D call TRBD1 (10 bases). Trimming left V 0 bases short and J 7 bases short, with 23 bases between. Germline V gene lookup returns CDR1 SGHRS and CDR2 YFSETQ. The CDR3 is 17 amino acids. CDR3 coding DNA: TGCGCCAGCAGCTTGGGAGGGGACAGGGGACTAGCAGGGGAGCAGTACTTC. This encodes CASSLGGDRGLAGEQYF. Full variable domain (outside the CDR3, taken from reference TRBV5-1 and TRBJ2-7): KAGVTQTPRYLIKTRGQQVTLSCSPISGHRSVSWYQQTPGQGLQFLFEYFSETQRNKGNFPGRFSGRQFSNSRSEMNVSTLELGDSALYLCASSLGGDRGLAGEQYFGPGTRLTVT.

The V and J genes are TRBV16 and TRBJ2-7, with 8 bases matching TRBD1. The CDR3 covers 18 residues. The V gene's germline CDR1 is KGHSY and CDR2 FQNENV. V shed 0 bases and J 2 bases; nucleotides not matched to a gene: 12. For the CDR3, the DNA is TGTGCCAGCAGCCAATCCCCGGGACAGGTCCCCGAAACCTACGAGCAGTACTTC. Amino acids: CASSQSPGQVPETYEQYF.

The rearrangement uses TRBV29-1 and TRBJ1-1; perhaps TRBD1 as D (5 bases). Per germline, CDR1 SQVTM and CDR2 ANQGSEA. There are 12 residues in the CDR3. V lost 0 bases and J lost 11, with 13 bases in between. CDR3 in amino acids: CSVEDGGMGAFF. The CDR3 DNA sequence: TGCAGCGTTGAAGACGGGGGGATGGGGGCTTTCTTT.

V and J are TRBV30 and TRBJ1-1; no reliable D call. In germline, CDR1 is GTSNPN, CDR2 SVGIG (reference sequence). Trimming shortened V by 5 bases and J by 2 bases, and 12 bases separated the two germline ends. The CDR3 has 13 amino acids. The CDR3 bases are TGTGCCTGGTTTAGCGAGAAAAACACTGAAGCTTTCTTT. Encoded protein: CAWFSEKNTEAFF. The complete variable domain, with remaining parts taken from reference TRBV30 and TRBJ1-1, reads SQTIHQWPATLVQPVGSPLSLECTVEGTSNPNLYWYRQAAGRGLQLLFYSVGIGQISSEVPQNLSASRPQDRQFILSSKKLLLSDSGFYLCAWFSEKNTEAFFGQGTRLTVV.

The V and J genes are TRBV6-1 and TRBJ2-1; D is possibly TRBD1 (7 bases). The V end was cut by 4 bases, the J end by 2 bases, with 24 bases between. This CDR3 region has 19 residues. The germline V gene has CDR1 MNHNS and CDR2 SASEGT. The DNA of the CDR3 is TGTGCCAGCAGTGGTGCGGGGACAGTCCCTATAGTCCCCTACAATGAGCAGTTCTTC. This translates into CASSGAGTVPIVPYNEQFF.

The rearrangement links TRBV28 to TRBJ2-1; 14 positions match TRBD2. This CDR3 is built from 16 residues. V was clipped by 3 bases and J by 9 bases; unmatched bases: 7. Germline assignment: CDR1 MDHEN and CDR2 SYDVKM. DNA of the CDR3: TGTGCCAGCAGTTTTACCCCTGGACTAGCGGGAGGTGAGCAGTTCTTC. Translating it yields CASSFTPGLAGGEQFF.

The rearrangement uses TRBV18 and TRBJ1-2; the match to TRBD1 covers 7 bases. V lost 0 bases to trimming and J lost 4 bases; unmatched junction nucleotides: 8. The germline CDR1 and CDR2 sequences are KGHSH and LQKENI. This CDR3 contains 16 residues. For the CDR3, the DNA is TGTGCCAGCTCACCACCGACCGGGACAGTTTTCTATGGCTACACCTTC. Translation: CASSPPTGTVFYGYTF.

V is TRBV5-1 and J is TRBJ2-7; tentatively, D is TRBD2 (5 bases). The V gene's germline CDR1 is SGHRS and CDR2 YFSETQ. Between the trimmed V and J ends, which lost 2 bases and 4 bases, there was a span of 19 bases. The CDR3 is 16 amino acids. Here the CDR3 DNA reads TGCGCCAGCAGCTTTACCCGGACTTCAGACAAATACGAGCAGTACTTC. Protein: CASSFTRTSDKYEQYF.

This chain uses TRBV14 with TRBJ2-1; 11 bases agree with TRBD1. The CDR3 sequence is 18 residues long. CDR1 is SGHDN and CDR2 is FVKESK in the germline V gene. V was clipped by 2 bases and J by 4 bases; unmatched bases: 10. CDR3 DNA sequence: TGTGCCAGCAGCCAACAAAACCGGGACAGGGGGTCTTACAATGAGCAGTTCTTC. Protein sequence: CASSQQNRDRGSYNEQFF.

The gene calls are TRBV30 and TRBJ2-7, with a possible D match to TRBD2 (6 bases). Germline CDR1 is GTSNPN and CDR2 is SVGIG (reference sequence). V was trimmed by 5 bases and J by 3 bases, leaving 20 bases between them. The CDR3 spans 15 residues. The CDR3 loop reads CAWQQAAAGIYEQYF. CDR3 DNA: TGTGCCTGGCAACAGGCAGCCGCGGGGATCTACGAGCAGTACTTC.